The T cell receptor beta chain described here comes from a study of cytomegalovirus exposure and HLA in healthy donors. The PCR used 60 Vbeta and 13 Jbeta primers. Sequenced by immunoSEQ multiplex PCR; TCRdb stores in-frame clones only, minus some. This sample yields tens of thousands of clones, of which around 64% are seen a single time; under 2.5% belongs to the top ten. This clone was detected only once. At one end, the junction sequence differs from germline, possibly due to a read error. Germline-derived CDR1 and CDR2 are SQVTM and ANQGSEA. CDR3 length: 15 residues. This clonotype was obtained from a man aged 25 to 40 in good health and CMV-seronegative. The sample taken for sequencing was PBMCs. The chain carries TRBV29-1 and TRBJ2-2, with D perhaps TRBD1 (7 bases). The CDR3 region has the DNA TGCTGCGTGTCCGGAGGGGGCAGAGACACCGGGGAGCTGTTTTTT. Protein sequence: CCVSGGGRDTGELFF.